The present entry profiles one T cell receptor (beta chain) with its context. Antigen unknown. The CDR3 spans 14 residues. Germline V lookup: CDR1 SEHNR, CDR2 FQNEAQ (reference sequence). Trimming cost V 5 bases and J 5 bases; bases outside gene matches: 7. This specimen belongs to a study of shared clonotypes between healthy human individuals. Study-wide context: A donor's plate count was three for CD4 naive and three for CD4 memory; CD8 naive had two and CD8 memory one. Study-wide results and caveats: Specimens sampled were limited to blood, with tissue repertoires likely differing. Relative to memory subsets, naive subsets generally showed larger estimated richness.

Deep was the level used in running the assay. Method: immunoSEQ multiplex PCR; TCRdb's copy keeps in-frame clones and lacks some. In the table there are fewer than 1 million clones, 90% to 98% of which are singletons. Terminally differentiated effector memory CD45RA+ cells were excluded by CCR7 positive selection of CD45RO-negative cells. The genes are TRBV7-9 and TRBJ2-7; 9 nucleotides line up with TRBD2. Sample: naive CD8+ T cells sorted from blood. The TCR originated in a man aged 25 to 45 in good health. The DNA of the CDR3 is TGTGCCAGCAGCCATAGCGGGAGAGCCCACGAGCAGTACTTC. Translated: CASSHSGRAHEQYF.